The source of this T cell receptor beta chain is a study of T-cell reconstitution after alpha-beta-depleted transplantation in children. Study results and caveats: The study reportedly traced alpha-beta T cells about two months after transplant to several hundred expanded graft clones. Some patients' high day-60 TCRbeta diversity was attributed to recipient cells surviving conditioning. A year had passed since transplant, and T-cell counts and diversity by then came mostly from newly produced T cells.

A library of TCRbeta sequences, prepared with unique molecular identifiers, was generated. TCRdb reprocessed the PCR reads via MiXCR and lists one record per CDR3 protein. This table has about 980,000 distinct CDR3 sequences, less than 30% appearing once. This clonotype came up a few times. Its cognate antigen is unknown. The source was PBMCs, mostly from graft donor cells, collected 360 days after TCRalphabeta/CD19-depleted stem cell transplant. This receptor was identified in a boy younger than two who had a stem cell transplant for SCID, so the T cells may come from the graft donor.

CDR3 sequence reads: CASSDYRQGLETQYF. Here the CDR3 DNA reads TGTGCCAGCAGTGATTACCGACAGGGGTTGGAGACCCAGTACTTC. V gene TRBV25-1 combines with J gene TRBJ2-5; 8 positions match TRBD1. The germline V gene encodes CDR1 MGHDK and CDR2 SYGVNS. CDR3 length: 15 residues. Trimming at V came to 3 bases and at J to 5 bases, leaving 8 bases not matched to a gene.